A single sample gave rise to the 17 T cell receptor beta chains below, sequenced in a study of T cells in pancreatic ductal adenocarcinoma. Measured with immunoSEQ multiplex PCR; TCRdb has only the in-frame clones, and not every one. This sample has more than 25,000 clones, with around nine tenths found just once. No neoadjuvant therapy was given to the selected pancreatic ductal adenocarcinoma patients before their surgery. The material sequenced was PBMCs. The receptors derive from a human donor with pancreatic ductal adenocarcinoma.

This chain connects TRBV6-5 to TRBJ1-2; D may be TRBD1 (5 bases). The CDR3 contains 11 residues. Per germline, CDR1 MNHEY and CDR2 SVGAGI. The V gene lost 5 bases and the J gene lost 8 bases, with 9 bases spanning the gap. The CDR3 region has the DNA TGTGCCAGCAGTCCAGGGTACGGCTACACCTTC. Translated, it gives CASSPGYGYTF.

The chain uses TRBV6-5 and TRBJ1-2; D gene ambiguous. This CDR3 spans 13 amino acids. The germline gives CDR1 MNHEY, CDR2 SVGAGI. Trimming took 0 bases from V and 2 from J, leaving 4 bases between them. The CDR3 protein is CASSYSTNYGYTF. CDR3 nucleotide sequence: TGTGCCAGCAGTTACTCCACAAACTATGGCTACACCTTC.

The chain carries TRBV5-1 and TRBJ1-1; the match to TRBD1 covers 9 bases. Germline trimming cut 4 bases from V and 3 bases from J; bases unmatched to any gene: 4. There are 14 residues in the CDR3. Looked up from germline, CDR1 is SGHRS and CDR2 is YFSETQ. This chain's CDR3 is CASSPQGAHTEAFF. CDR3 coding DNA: TGCGCCAGCAGCCCACAGGGGGCACACACTGAAGCTTTCTTT.

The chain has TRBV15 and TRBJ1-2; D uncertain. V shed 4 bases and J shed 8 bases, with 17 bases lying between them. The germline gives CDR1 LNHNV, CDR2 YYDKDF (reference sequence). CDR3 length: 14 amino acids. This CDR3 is CATSTRGFQQGYTF. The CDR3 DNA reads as TGTGCCACCAGCACGAGAGGATTTCAACAGGGCTACACCTTC.

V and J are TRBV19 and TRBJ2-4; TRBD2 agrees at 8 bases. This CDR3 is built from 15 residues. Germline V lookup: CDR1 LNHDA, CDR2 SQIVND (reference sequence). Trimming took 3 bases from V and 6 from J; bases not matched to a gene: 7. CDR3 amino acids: CASSILAGGRNIQYF. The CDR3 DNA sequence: TGTGCCAGTAGTATCTTGGCGGGAGGCCGAAACATTCAGTACTTC.

The CDR3 loop reads CASSFPQVSGGYTF. CDR3 DNA sequence: TGTGCCAGCAGTTTCCCACAGGTGTCGGGGGGCTACACCTTC. This rearrangement joins TRBV28 to TRBJ1-2, with D tentatively TRBD1 (5 bases). The CDR3 consists of 14 residues. The V and J ends lost 3 bases and 8 bases respectively, with 16 bases between them. Germline V gene data show CDR1 as MDHEN and CDR2 as SYDVKM.

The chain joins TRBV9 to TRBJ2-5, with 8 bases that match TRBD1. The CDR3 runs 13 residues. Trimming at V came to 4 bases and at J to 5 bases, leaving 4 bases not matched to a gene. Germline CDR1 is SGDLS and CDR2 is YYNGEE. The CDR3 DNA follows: TGTGCCAGCAGCTTAGGACAGGGCGAGACCCAGTACTTC. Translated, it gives CASSLGQGETQYF.

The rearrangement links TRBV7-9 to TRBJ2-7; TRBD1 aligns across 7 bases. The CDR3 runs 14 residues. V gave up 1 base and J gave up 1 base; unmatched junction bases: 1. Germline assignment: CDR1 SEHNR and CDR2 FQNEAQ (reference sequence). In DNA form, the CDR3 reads TGTGCCAGCAGCTTAGACAGGGGTTCCTACGAGCAGTACTTC. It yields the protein CASSLDRGSYEQYF.

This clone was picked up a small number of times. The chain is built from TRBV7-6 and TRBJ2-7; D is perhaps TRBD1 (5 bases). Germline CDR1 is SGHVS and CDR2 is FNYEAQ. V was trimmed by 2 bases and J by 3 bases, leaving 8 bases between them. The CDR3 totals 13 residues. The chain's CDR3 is CASSLYQGYEQYF. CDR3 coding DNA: TGTGCCAGCAGCTTATATCAGGGCTACGAGCAGTACTTC.

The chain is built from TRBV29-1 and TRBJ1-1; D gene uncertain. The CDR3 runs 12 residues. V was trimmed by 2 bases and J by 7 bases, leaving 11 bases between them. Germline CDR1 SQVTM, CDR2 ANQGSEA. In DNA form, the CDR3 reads TGCAGCGTTGAAAAGGCAGCCCATGAAGCTTTCTTT. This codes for CSVEKAAHEAFF.

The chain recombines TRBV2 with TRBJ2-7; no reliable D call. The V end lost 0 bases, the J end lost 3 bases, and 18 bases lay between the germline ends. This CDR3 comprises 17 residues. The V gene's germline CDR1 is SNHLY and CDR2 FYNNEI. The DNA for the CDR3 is TGTGCCAGCAGTGAAGCGCTTTCCCAGCAGCTCGACTACGAGCAGTACTTC. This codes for CASSEALSQQLDYEQYF. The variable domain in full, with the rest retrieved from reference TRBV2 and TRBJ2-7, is EPEVTQTPSHQVTQMGQEVILRCVPISNHLYFYWYRQILGQKVEFLVSFYNNEISEKSEIFDDQFSVERPDGSNFTLKIRSTKLEDSAMYFCASSEALSQQLDYEQYFGPGTRLTVT.

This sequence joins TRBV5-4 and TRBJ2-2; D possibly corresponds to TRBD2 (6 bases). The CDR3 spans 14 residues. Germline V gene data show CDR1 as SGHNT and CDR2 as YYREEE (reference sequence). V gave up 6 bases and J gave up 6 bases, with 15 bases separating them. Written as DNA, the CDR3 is TGTGCCAGCACGGGGGAAAACGGCCCCGGGGAGCTGTTTTTT. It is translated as CASTGENGPGELFF.

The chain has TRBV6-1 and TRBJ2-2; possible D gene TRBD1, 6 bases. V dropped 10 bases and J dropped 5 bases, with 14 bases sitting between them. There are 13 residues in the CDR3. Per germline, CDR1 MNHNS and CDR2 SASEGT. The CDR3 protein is CAIQGLGTGELFF. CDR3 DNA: TGTGCCATCCAGGGGCTAGGTACCGGGGAGCTGTTTTTT.

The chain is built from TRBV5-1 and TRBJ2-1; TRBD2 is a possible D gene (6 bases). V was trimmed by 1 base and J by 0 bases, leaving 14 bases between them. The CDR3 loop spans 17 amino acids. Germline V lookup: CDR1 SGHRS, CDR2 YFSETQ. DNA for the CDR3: TGCGCCAGCAGCTTGACGGGGGTAGGCTTCTCCTACAATGAGCAGTTCTTC. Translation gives CASSLTGVGFSYNEQFF.

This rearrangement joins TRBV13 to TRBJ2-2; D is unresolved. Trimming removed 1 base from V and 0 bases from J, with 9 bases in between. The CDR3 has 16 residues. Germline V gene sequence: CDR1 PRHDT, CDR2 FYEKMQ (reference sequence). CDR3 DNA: TGTGCCAGCAGCTTAGAAGGCCAGTCGAACACCGGGGAGCTGTTTTTT. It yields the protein CASSLEGQSNTGELFF.

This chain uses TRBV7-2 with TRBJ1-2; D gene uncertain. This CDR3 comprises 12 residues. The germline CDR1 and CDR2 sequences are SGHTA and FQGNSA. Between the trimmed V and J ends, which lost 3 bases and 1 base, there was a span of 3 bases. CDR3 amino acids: CASSLFNYGYTF. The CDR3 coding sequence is TGTGCCAGCAGCTTGTTTAACTATGGCTACACCTTC.

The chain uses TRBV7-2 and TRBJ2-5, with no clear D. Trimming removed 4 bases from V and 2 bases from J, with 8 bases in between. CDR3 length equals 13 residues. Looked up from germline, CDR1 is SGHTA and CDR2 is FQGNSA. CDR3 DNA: TGTGCCAGCAGCTCGCAAATACAAGAGACCCAGTACTTC. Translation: CASSSQIQETQYF.